The 22 T cell receptor beta chains reported below all come from one sample, sequenced in a study of T cells after yellow fever vaccination. TCRdb reprocessed the 5' RACE reads with MiXCR, giving one entry per CDR3 protein. The sample lists just under 600,000 distinct CDR3 sequences, about 13% occurring once. The material sequenced was PBMCs, taken on the day of the yellow fever booster vaccination. The source of these receptors is a young man who received the YFV17D yellow fever vaccine.

This clonotype occurred a few times. This sequence joins TRBV5-5 and TRBJ2-3, with 7 bases aligning to TRBD2. V lost 4 bases to trimming and J lost 2 bases; unmatched junction nucleotides: 4. The germline V gene encodes CDR1 SGHKS and CDR2 YYEKEE (reference sequence). The CDR3 contains 14 residues. The CDR3 protein is CASSRDYFTDTQYF. DNA of the CDR3: TGTGCCAGCAGCCGGGACTACTTCACAGATACGCAGTATTTT.

V is TRBV5-1 and J is TRBJ2-7; maybe TRBD1 (6 bases). Germline V gives CDR1 SGHRS, CDR2 YFSETQ. Trimming cost V 1 base and J 6 bases, with 11 bases left between them. The CDR3 has 13 amino acids. CDR3 sequence: CASSLPTGSEQYF. The CDR3 DNA reads as TGCGCCAGCAGCTTGCCGACAGGCAGCGAGCAGTACTTC.

The genes are TRBV2 and TRBJ1-5; D is unclear. With 3 bases removed from V and 0 bases from J, the gap between germline ends came to 9 bases. This CDR3 has 15 residues. Germline V gene sequence: CDR1 SNHLY, CDR2 FYNNEI. The CDR3 DNA sequence: TGTGCCAGCAGTGAGGAAGCTATTAGCAATCAGCCCCAGCATTTT. It specifies CASSEEAISNQPQHF.

V usage is TRBV7-8 and J usage is TRBJ2-3; D is unclear. CDR3 size: 14 residues. V lost 1 base and J 5 bases, leaving 10 bases between the germline ends. The germline CDR1 and CDR2 sequences are SGHVS and FQNEAQ. This CDR3 reads CASSLGSAEDTQYF. DNA of the CDR3: TGTGCCAGCAGCTTAGGTTCGGCGGAAGATACGCAGTATTTT.

The V call is TRBV29-1, the J call TRBJ1-5; maybe TRBD1 (6 bases). The length of the CDR3 is 12 residues. CDR1 and CDR2 from the germline V gene are SQVTM and ANQGSEA. Between the trimmed V and J ends, which lost 6 bases and 4 bases, there was a span of 10 bases. The CDR3 spells CSVGGWNQPQHF. The CDR3 DNA reads TGCAGCGTAGGGGGTTGGAATCAGCCCCAGCATTTT. Complete variable domain (other parts from reference TRBV29-1 and TRBJ1-5): SAVISQKPSRDICQRGTSLTIQCQVDSQVTMMFWYRQQPGQSLTLIATANQGSEATYESGFVIDKFPISRPNLTFSTLTVSNMSPEDSSIYLCSVGGWNQPQHFGDGTRLSIL.

The chain recombines TRBV7-2 with TRBJ2-5, with 9 positions matching TRBD2. Losses at the gene ends were 6 bases for V and 3 bases for J; bases not matched to a gene: 5. Looked up from germline, CDR1 is SGHTA and CDR2 is FQGNSA. The length of the CDR3 is 14 residues. The CDR3 nucleotides are TGTGCCAGCAGGGTGTCTAGCGGGAAAGAGACCCAGTACTTC. Translated, it gives CASRVSSGKETQYF. The full variable domain, in which reference TRBV7-2 and TRBJ2-5 provide the parts outside the CDR3, is GAGVSQSPSNKVTEKGKDVELRCDPISGHTALYWYRQSLGQGLEFLIYFQGNSAPDKSGLPSDRFSAERTGGSVSTLTIQRTQQEDSAVYLCASRVSSGKETQYFGPGTRLLVL.

The table lists this clonotype with a few counts. The CDR3 coding sequence is TGTGCCAGCACGCTCATTCCAGGTTACGACGTGGGTGGCTACACCTTC. This sequence encodes CASTLIPGYDVGGYTF. The V gene is TRBV12-3 or TRBV12-4, the J gene TRBJ1-2; no clear D gene. V lost 7 bases and J lost 7, with 25 bases in between. The CDR3 is 16 residues long.

The V and J genes are TRBV21-1 and TRBJ1-6. TRBV21-1 is described as a pseudogene. The CDR3 runs 18 residues. As DNA, the CDR3 is TGTGCCAGCAGCAAAGCCAATTTCGGGGCAGGGCCCAATTCACCCCTCCACTTT. Protein sequence: CASSKANFGAGPNSPLHF.

This clonotype was counted ten times or more. V and J are TRBV5-5 and TRBJ2-3; TRBD2 agrees at 10 bases. The CDR3 runs to 16 residues. The trim removed 0 bases at V and 3 bases at J, leaving 4 bases unmatched. Germline V CDR1 and CDR2: SGHKS, YYEKEE (reference sequence). The CDR3 loop reads CASSLGGLAVTDTQYF. CDR3 nucleotides: TGTGCCAGCAGCTTGGGCGGACTAGCGGTAACAGATACGCAGTATTTT. The complete variable domain, with remaining parts taken from reference TRBV5-5 and TRBJ2-3, reads DAGVTQSPTHLIKTRGQQVTLRCSPISGHKSVSWYQQVLGQGPQFIFQYYEKEERGRGNFPDRFSARQFPNYSSELNVNALLLGDSALYLCASSLGGLAVTDTQYFGPGTRLTVL.

This clonotype was counted only a few times. The rearrangement uses TRBV6-1 and TRBJ1-5; D gene unclear. The CDR3 sequence is 15 residues long. V lost 6 bases to trimming and J lost 0 bases, with 12 bases between them. The germline gives CDR1 MNHNS, CDR2 SASEGT. CDR3 amino acids: CASSPTPNSNQPQHF. The CDR3 bases are TGTGCCAGCAGCCCGACACCAAATAGCAATCAGCCCCAGCATTTT.

The chain links TRBV20-1 to TRBJ2-3; D possibly corresponds to TRBD1 (5 bases). With 0 bases removed from V and 4 bases from J, the gap between germline ends came to 14 bases. This CDR3 has 15 amino acids. The germline gives CDR1 DFQATT, CDR2 SNEGSKA (reference sequence). The CDR3 bases are TGCAGTGCTAGAGATCGTTCCAGGGCCCCAGATACGCAGTATTTT. This translates into CSARDRSRAPDTQYF.

CDR3 DNA: TGCGCCAGCAAGGTGGGCCCCTCGGGAGGCGGAAACATTCAGTACTTC. It specifies CASKVGPSGGGNIQYF. The chain couples TRBV5-1 to TRBJ2-4, with 7 bases matching TRBD2. Germline lookup yields CDR1 SGHRS and CDR2 YFSETQ. The CDR3 totals 16 residues. The V segment lost 6 bases and the J segment 6 bases; nucleotides outside the gene matches: 15.

The chain combines TRBV20-1 with TRBJ2-3; 9 nucleotides line up with TRBD2. This CDR3 comprises 15 residues. Looked up from germline, CDR1 is DFQATT and CDR2 is SNEGSKA (reference sequence). J was trimmed by 6 bases and V by 1 base; bases with no gene match: 8. The CDR3 spells CSARVMREGLDTQYF. DNA of the CDR3: TGCAGTGCTAGAGTCATGCGGGAGGGCCTTGATACGCAGTATTTT.

The rearrangement joins TRBV7-2 to TRBJ1-5, with 9 bases aligning to TRBD1. The V gene's germline CDR1 is SGHTA and CDR2 FQGNSA. J lost 3 bases, V lost 5 bases, and 5 bases had no gene match. This CDR3 contains 15 residues. The CDR3 protein is CASSLGTGYNQPQHF. The CDR3 DNA reads as TGTGCCAGCAGCCTCGGGACAGGGTACAATCAGCCCCAGCATTTT.

The gene calls are TRBV10-3 and TRBJ2-6; 8 positions match TRBD1. V dropped 7 bases and J dropped 3; count of bases not matched to a gene: 5. The germline CDR1 and CDR2 sequences are ENHRY and SYGVKD. This CDR3 spans 15 amino acids. Here the CDR3 DNA reads TGTGCCATCAACCCAGGGGGCAGTGGGGCCAACGTCCTGACTTTC. Protein sequence: CAINPGGSGANVLTF.

This chain connects TRBV5-1 to TRBJ2-3; 9 bases agree with TRBD2. Germline V CDR1 and CDR2: SGHRS, YFSETQ. CDR3 length equals 15 residues. After removal of 4 bases from V and 4 bases from J, the junction contained 7 bases not matched to a gene. The CDR3 DNA follows: TGCGCCAGCAGCATCCCTAGCGGGGCGGCAGATACGCAGTATTTT. Its protein is CASSIPSGAADTQYF.

The CDR3 is CASSSGLAGVAGSNEQFF. In DNA, the CDR3 is TGTGCCAGCAGCTCGGGACTAGCGGGAGTAGCGGGGTCGAATGAGCAGTTCTTC. The J gene is TRBJ2-1, the V gene TRBV11-1; 14 bases line up with TRBD2. J lost 7 bases, V lost 4 bases, and 12 bases had no gene match. This CDR3 spans 18 amino acids. The germline CDR1 and CDR2 sequences are SGHAT and FQDESV (reference sequence).

This clonotype was picked up a small number of times. V gene TRBV11-2 combines with J gene TRBJ2-4; no reliable D call. Germline V gene sequence: CDR1 SGHAT, CDR2 FQNNGV. V lost 2 bases, J lost 0 bases, and 20 bases lay in between. The length of the CDR3 is 19 residues. In DNA form, the CDR3 reads TGTGCCAGCAGCTTAAGGCCCTCCACGGGTAGCTTAGCCAAAAACATTCAGTACTTC. It codes for CASSLRPSTGSLAKNIQYF.

The genes are TRBV7-2 and TRBJ2-1, with D unclear. Trimming left V 5 bases short and J 9 bases short, with 8 bases between. CDR1 SGHTA and CDR2 FQGNSA come from the germline V gene. CDR3 size: 11 residues. In DNA, the CDR3 is TGTGCCAGCAGCCCCCGGAGTGAGCAGTTCTTC. This gives the protein CASSPRSEQFF.

The V and J genes are TRBV6-5 and TRBJ2-4; the D call may be TRBD1 or TRBD2 (5 bases each). Trimming stripped 0 bases from V and 5 bases from J, with 8 bases between. Per germline, CDR1 MNHEY and CDR2 SVGAGI. The CDR3 extends over 14 amino acids. CDR3 DNA: TGTGCCAGCAGTTACTCCCAGGGACAAAACATTCAGTACTTC. It codes for CASSYSQGQNIQYF.

The rearrangement links TRBV6-5 to TRBJ2-5, with 13 positions matching TRBD2. Germline CDR1 and CDR2: MNHEY and SVGAGI. The junction had 6 bases not matched to a gene; V was cut back by 2 bases and J by 3 bases. This CDR3 is 17 amino acids long. CDR3 bases: TGTGCCAGCAGTTACACTTTCGGACTAGCGGGAGAAGAGACCCAGTACTTC. It yields the protein CASSYTFGLAGEETQYF.

The genes are TRBV5-1 and TRBJ2-7; the D gene is possibly TRBD2 (7 bases). V lost 2 bases and J lost 3, with 12 bases in between. This CDR3 has 14 residues. The germline gives CDR1 SGHRS, CDR2 YFSETQ. The CDR3 sequence: CASSFRGADYEQYF. The CDR3 region has the DNA TGCGCCAGCAGCTTCCGGGGGGCCGACTACGAGCAGTACTTC.